This is a list of T cell receptor beta chains from one sample in a study of blood T cell repertoires in COVID-19. Some clones are missing from TCRdb's copy, which holds only in-frame ones; the method was immunoSEQ multiplex PCR. The sample consists of some 230,000 clones, 82% of them appearing once. What was sequenced was peripheral blood. These receptors were collected from an elderly woman with COVID-19, enrolled during active disease. Both conserved end residues are part of each CDR3. The D gene is left open where the match is weak. Some rows mark clone size as missing; the rest say once, few, many or name a class of expanded clone.

J gene	CDR3 length	D gene	V gene	clone size	CDR3 DNA	CDR3 protein
TRBJ2-3	14	-	TRBV9	-	TGTGCCAGCAGCGGGCCTAGCCAGGTAGATACGCAGTATTTT	CASSGPSQVDTQYF
TRBJ1-6	15	TRBD1	TRBV19	-	TGTGCCAGTAGTACCGGGACAGGGCGTTATTCACCCCTCCACTTT	CASSTGTGRYSPLHF
TRBJ2-4	13	-	TRBV30	-	TGTGCCTTAGCCTCCGGGAGTCAAAACATTCAGTACTTC	CALASGSQNIQYF
TRBJ1-2	13	TRBD1	TRBV6-5	-	TGTGCCAGCAGCAGGGCAGGGGGCAATGGCTACACCTTC	CASSRAGGNGYTF
TRBJ1-6	16	TRBD1	TRBV5-1	-	TGCGCCAGCAGCCCTGAAGGGACAGGGGGTTATTCACCCCTCCACTTT	CASSPEGTGGYSPLHF
TRBJ1-1	15	-	TRBV19	-	TGTGCCAGTACCCCTAGGGCTGGGGGGGGCACTGAAGCTTTCTTT	CASTPRAGGGTEAFF
TRBJ2-7	13	-	TRBV27	-	TGTGCCAGCAGTTTCAAGGGGGGGGACGAGCAGTACTTC	CASSFKGGDEQYF
TRBJ2-7	15	TRBD1	TRBV6-6	-	TGTGCCAGCAGCCCCAGGGACAGGGGACACTACGAGCAGTACTTC	CASSPRDRGHYEQYF
TRBJ1-1	12	TRBD1	TRBV12-5	-	TGTGCTAGTGGTACGGGACAGGTTGAAGCTTTCTTT	CASGTGQVEAFF
TRBJ2-3	12	-	TRBV18	-	TGTGCCAGCTCACCTGAGCAAGATACGCAGTATTTT	CASSPEQDTQYF
TRBJ2-5	16	TRBD2	TRBV4-2	few	TGTGCCAGCAGCCAACAGACTAGCGGGGGACAAGAGACCCAGTACTTC	CASSQQTSGGQETQYF
TRBJ2-5	15	TRBD1	TRBV7-8	-	TGTGCCAGCAGTATGGACAGGGGGCGCGGAGAGACCCAGTACTTC	CASSMDRGRGETQYF
TRBJ1-5	14	-	TRBV6-2/TRBV6-3	-	TGTGCCAGCAGTGATGGGCAGACAAATCAGCCCCAGCATTTT	CASSDGQTNQPQHF
TRBJ1-5	16	-	TRBV5-8	-	TGTGCCAGCAGCTTGGAAAGGGGGTTGAGCAATCAGCCCCAGCATTTT	CASSLERGLSNQPQHF
TRBJ1-3	16	-	TRBV1	-	TGCACCAGCAGCCAAGGGGGGAGGGGTAGGTGGAACACCATATATTTT	CTSSQGGRGRWNTIYF
TRBJ2-2	16	-	TRBV5-6	few	TGTGCCAGCAGCCTTTGGCGGGGGCCTCAAACCGGGGAGCTGTTTTTT	CASSLWRGPQTGELFF
TRBJ2-5	18	TRBD2	TRBV6-4	-	TGTGCCAGCAGTGACTCGTGCGGGAGGATTGAATCATCAGAGACCCAGTACTTC	CASSDSCGRIESSETQYF
TRBJ1-6	15	-	TRBV6-5	-	TGTGCCAGTTCCCCCCCGGGGTTGAGGGATTCACCCCTCCACTTT	CASSPPGLRDSPLHF
TRBJ2-1	15	TRBD2	TRBV7-2	-	TGTGCCAGCAGCTTAGTTGCGGGGGGGTCGAATGAGCAGTTCTTC	CASSLVAGGSNEQFF
TRBJ2-3	17	TRBD2	TRBV9	-	TGTGCCAGCAGCGAAGGACCGGGAGGCGAGCGAACAGATACGCAGTATTTT	CASSEGPGGERTDTQYF
TRBJ1-5	16	TRBD1	TRBV19	-	TGTGCCAGTAGTATAGGGGGGACAGGGGTTAATCAGCCCCAGCATTTT	CASSIGGTGVNQPQHF
TRBJ1-1	14	-	TRBV18	once	TGTGCCAGCTCACCCGCCAGGGTAGACACTGAAGCTTTCTTT	CASSPARVDTEAFF
TRBJ1-2	15	-	TRBV6-2/TRBV6-3	-	TGTGCCAGCAGTTACGCCATGAAGGGGTCTTATGGCTACACCTTC	CASSYAMKGSYGYTF
TRBJ2-5	16	TRBD2	TRBV5-4	-	TGTGCCAGCAGCGCCGGGGGAGGGCAAACGTCGGAGACCCAGTACTTC	CASSAGGGQTSETQYF
TRBJ2-7	14	-	TRBV5-6	-	TGTGCCAGCAGCTTTCCCGGGACAATTAGCGAGCAGTACTTC	CASSFPGTISEQYF
TRBJ1-1	13	-	TRBV3-1/TRBV3-2	-	TGTGCCAGCAGTTACAGGGTTAACACTGAAGCTTTCTTT	CASSYRVNTEAFF
TRBJ2-3	16	TRBD2	TRBV7-9	-	TGTGCCAGCAGCTTAGGGGCGGGAGGGGGCACAGATACGCAGTATTTT	CASSLGAGGGTDTQYF
TRBJ1-1	18	TRBD1	TRBV19	-	TGTGCCAGTAGTATAAGGCACGGGACAGGGGGAAGGTGGACTGAAGCTTTCTTT	CASSIRHGTGGRWTEAFF
TRBJ1-6	17	-	TRBV10-3	-	TGTGCCATCAGTGAGTCGATCGGGGGAAACCTGAATTCACCCCTCCACTTT	CAISESIGGNLNSPLHF
TRBJ1-3	14	-	TRBV11-2	few	TGTGCCAGCACACGGGATCTCTCTGGAAACACCATATATTTT	CASTRDLSGNTIYF
TRBJ2-3	15	TRBD1	TRBV5-1	-	TGCGCCAGCAGCTCGAGGGGACAGTACACAGATACGCAGTATTTT	CASSSRGQYTDTQYF
TRBJ2-5	13	-	TRBV5-4	-	TGTGCCAGCAGCTCCCCACGGGGAGAGACCCAGTACTTC	CASSSPRGETQYF
TRBJ2-6	21	TRBD2	TRBV6-2/TRBV6-3	-	TGTGCCAGCAGTTACTCCCCATTCGCAACTAGCGCCAGCTCTGGGGCCAACGTCCTGACTTTC	CASSYSPFATSASSGANVLTF
TRBJ1-4	15	-	TRBV19	-	TGTGCCAGTAACTGGCCTGGGGCCCAAGTGGAAAAACTGTTTTTT	CASNWPGAQVEKLFF
TRBJ2-5	14	-	TRBV27	-	TGTGCCAGCAGTCCGGGACACAACCTTCGGACCCAGTACTTC	CASSPGHNLRTQYF
TRBJ2-1	16	-	TRBV7-3	-	TGTGCCAGCAGCTCCAGGAGGGCGGTGTCCTACAATGAGCAGTTCTTC	CASSSRRAVSYNEQFF
TRBJ1-2	12	-	TRBV24-1	-	TGTGCCACCAGTGTCGGGAACTATGGCTACACCTTC	CATSVGNYGYTF
TRBJ1-1	13	-	TRBV11-2	once	TGTGCCAGCAGCTTAGAGAGGGCCACTGAAGCTTTCTTT	CASSLERATEAFF
TRBJ1-2	10	-	TRBV28	-	TGTGCCAGCAGTTCTAATGGCTACACCTTC	CASSSNGYTF
TRBJ1-1	13	TRBD1	TRBV6-5	once	TGTGCCAGCAGACCCACCGGGACAGGGGTTCACGGCTTT	CASRPTGTGVHGF
TRBJ1-2	14	-	TRBV15	-	TGTGCCACCAGCAGAGAAAGCCAGTCAACCAGGTACACCTTC	CATSRESQSTRYTF
TRBJ1-3	15	TRBD1	TRBV7-9	few	TGTGCCAGCAGCCCCGGGACAGGGGCAGGAAACACCATATATTTT	CASSPGTGAGNTIYF
TRBJ2-7	14	-	TRBV23-1	-	TGCGCCAGCAGTCAATCTACAGGGTCCTACGAGCAGTACTTC	CASSQSTGSYEQYF
TRBJ2-5	14	-	TRBV5-1	-	TGCGCCAGCTCATTGCCCGGACAGAAAGAGACCCAGTACTTC	CASSLPGQKETQYF
TRBJ2-5	18	TRBD2	TRBV4-1	-	TGCGCCAGCAGCCAAGATACGGGACTAGCGGGGGGTTTGGAGACCCAGTACTTC	CASSQDTGLAGGLETQYF
TRBJ1-2	14	-	TRBV18	-	TGTGCCAGCTCACCCTCACTCCTTAACTATGGCTACACCTTC	CASSPSLLNYGYTF
TRBJ1-6	14	-	TRBV13	-	TGTGCCAGCAGCTTAGAGGGGCTCGGTTCACCCCTCCACTTT	CASSLEGLGSPLHF
TRBJ1-1	15	-	TRBV2	few	TGTGCCAGCATCGGGTCAGCTTTTCGTGACACTGAAGCTTTCTTT	CASIGSAFRDTEAFF
TRBJ2-1	17	TRBD2	TRBV11-2	-	TGTGCCAGCAGCTTTAGCGGGAGGGCTTCACCCTACAATGAGCAGTTCTTC	CASSFSGRASPYNEQFF
TRBJ1-2	13	-	TRBV25-1	-	TGTGCCAGCAGTGCACAGGGTTTCTATGGCTACACCTTC	CASSAQGFYGYTF
TRBJ1-3	16	-	TRBV9	-	TGTGCCAGCAGCGGTACAGTATCCTTCTCTGGAAACACCATATATTTT	CASSGTVSFSGNTIYF